This T cell receptor beta chain comes out of a study of blood T cells in healthy people across ages. Study-level points and caveats: Long-lived donors carried more naive CD4+ cells and greater diversity than aged donors.

Note on this clonotype: Its specificity is not known.

Staff drew roughly 10 milliliters of peripheral blood from each donor. Extraction yielded at least 5 micrograms of total RNA per sample. Then a second PCR, running roughly 7 to 11 cycles, was carried out with a sample-barcoded 5' primer and a J-beta primer mix. A 12-random-nucleotide template-switch adaptor tagged each cDNA molecule. TCRdb called the 5' RACE reads again in MiXCR, with one record for every CDR3 protein. The data contain approximately 1,100,000 distinct CDR3 sequences, around 45% of them singletons. The germline V gene encodes CDR1 SGHTA and CDR2 FQGNSA. The CDR3 extends over 15 amino acids.

This TCR was sampled from an older woman in good health. The chain combines TRBV7-2 with TRBJ2-4; D remains unclear. The J call may be faulty, since TRBJ2-7 better matches the DNA end. Specimen: blood. DNA for the CDR3: TGTGCCAGCAGCTTAGTACTGCACCCCACCTACGAGCAGTACTTC. Its translation: CASSLVLHPTYEQYF.